This TCR beta chain was recovered during a study of cytomegalovirus exposure and HLA in healthy donors. This table comes from immunoSEQ multiplex PCR, and its TCRdb copy is limited to in-frame clones, with some not included. The table lists almost 200,000 clones, approximately 78% of them singletons. Study observations and caveats: Subsequent analysis revealed that first-cohort TCR clusters tended to co-occur in the 110 or so validation repertoires.

A word on this clone: Its antigen remains unidentified.

V gave up 0 bases and J gave up 4 bases, with 10 bases separating them. Germline V CDR1 and CDR2: SGHRS, YFSETQ. The CDR3 contains 14 residues. The sample taken for sequencing was PBMCs. The rearrangement uses TRBV5-1 and TRBJ1-1; D gene unclear. This TCR was sampled from a woman aged 30 to 39 in good health and CMV-seronegative. The chain's CDR3 is CASSLGAATTEAFF. The DNA of the CDR3 is TGCGCCAGCAGCTTGGGGGCCGCCACCACTGAAGCTTTCTTT.